This T cell receptor (beta chain) is from a study of blood T cell repertoires in COVID-19. Across the whole study: The origin of the acute and convalescent COVID-19 samples was the United States, Italy and Spain. PBMCs, B-cell-depleted T cells, or T cells were the source of the cDNA or gDNA that made up the material.

Original processing methods: It was from reference gene primer amplification that nucleated cell counts were estimated. TCRdb's copy holds only in-frame clones and misses some; the assay was immunoSEQ multiplex PCR. V and J calls and clone size are those listed in that table; D and trimming were worked out from the DNA. This table has about 300,000 clones, under 90% appearing once. Trimming cost V 2 bases and J 4 bases, with 8 bases left between them. Germline V gene sequence: CDR1 MDHEN, CDR2 SYDVKM. The CDR3 is made up of 13 amino acids. This sequence originates from a woman aged 45-65 years who had recovered from COVID-19. Sample: peripheral blood. The chain joins TRBV28 to TRBJ1-2, with D possibly matching TRBD1 (6 bases). CDR3 region: CASSLGQSYGYTF. The CDR3 region has the DNA TGTGCCAGCAGTTTAGGACAGTCCTATGGCTACACCTTC.